These 20 T cell receptor beta chains originate from one sample sequenced in a study of Siglec-9 on CD8 T cells in melanoma. Assay: immunoSEQ multiplex PCR; the TCRdb copy retains only in-frame clones and omits some. The sample lists about 36,000 clones, about four fifths occurring once. Sequenced: Siglec-9- CD8+ T cells sorted from blood. These receptors all stem from a human donor in good health.

This clone was seen once. V usage is TRBV9 and J usage is TRBJ1-3, with 8 bases aligning to TRBD1. There are 15 residues in the CDR3. Germline V CDR1 and CDR2: SGDLS, YYNGEE. V gave up 4 bases and J gave up 0 bases; unmatched junction bases: 3. The CDR3 region has the DNA TGTGCCAGCAGCAACCAGGGGGCCTCTGGAAACACCATATATTTT. Translating gives CASSNQGASGNTIYF.

This clone occurred a few times. The chain couples TRBV29-1 to TRBJ1-1; possibly TRBD1 for D (5 bases). CDR1 is SQVTM and CDR2 is ANQGSEA in the germline V gene. This CDR3 has 13 amino acids. Trimming removed 3 bases from V and 3 bases from J, with 11 bases in between. CDR3 sequence reads: CSVEQGGDTEAFF. CDR3 sequence (DNA): TGCAGCGTTGAGCAGGGAGGGGACACTGAAGCTTTCTTT. The full variable domain, completed using reference TRBV29-1 and TRBJ1-1, is SAVISQKPSRDICQRGTSLTIQCQVDSQVTMMFWYRQQPGQSLTLIATANQGSEATYESGFVIDKFPISRPNLTFSTLTVSNMSPEDSSIYLCSVEQGGDTEAFFGQGTRLTVV.

The rearrangement uses TRBV10-1 and TRBJ2-7; 10 bases map to TRBD2. CDR1 and CDR2 from the germline V gene are WNHNN and SYGVQD (reference sequence). CDR3 length equals 13 residues. V lost 5 bases, J lost 6 bases, and 4 bases stayed unmatched. For the CDR3, the DNA is TGCGCCAGCAGTCATCGACTAGCGGGCGAGCAGTACTTC. It translates to CASSHRLAGEQYF.

The J gene is TRBJ2-1, the V gene TRBV11-2, with D possibly being TRBD2 (6 bases). V shed 1 base and J shed 7 bases, with 20 bases lying between them. CDR1 and CDR2 (germline): SGHAT, FQNNGV. This CDR3 has 17 residues. The CDR3 sequence: CASSLGYGGIPGNEQFF. The CDR3 DNA is TGTGCCAGCAGCTTAGGGTATGGCGGGATCCCTGGGAATGAGCAGTTCTTC.

The sample holds a few counts of this clone. The chain joins TRBV4-1 to TRBJ1-1; D is possibly TRBD1 (5 bases). V gave up 3 bases and J gave up 11 bases, with 19 bases separating them. Germline assignment: CDR1 MGHRA and CDR2 YSYEKL. The CDR3 length is 14 residues. The CDR3 here is CASSHRDQYPEAFF. The CDR3 nucleotides read TGCGCCAGCAGCCACCGGGACCAGTACCCCGAGGCTTTCTTT.

In nucleotides, the CDR3 is TGTGCCAGCAGTCCTAGCGGGAGCTCCTACAATGAGCAGTTCTTC. It encodes CASSPSGSSYNEQFF. The V call is TRBV6-5, the J call TRBJ2-1; TRBD2 aligns across 10 bases. The germline CDR1 and CDR2 sequences are MNHEY and SVGAGI. V shed 5 bases and J 0 bases; nucleotides not matched to a gene: 1. CDR3 length: 15 amino acids.

The chain couples TRBV4-1 to TRBJ1-5; D is undetermined. The CDR3 loop spans 15 amino acids. The ends were cut back, 0 bases at V and 2 bases at J, with 8 bases in the middle. CDR1 is MGHRA, CDR2 YSYEKL, per germline. This CDR3 is CASSQDIGGNQPQHF. The CDR3 DNA reads TGCGCCAGCAGCCAAGATATCGGGGGCAATCAGCCCCAGCATTTT.

The rearrangement uses TRBV28 and TRBJ2-3; TRBD2 matches 8 bases. From germline, CDR1 is MDHEN and CDR2 SYDVKM. With 5 bases clipped from V and 0 bases from J, the junction kept 7 bases outside the gene matches. This CDR3 has 16 amino acids. The CDR3 DNA follows: TGTGCCAGCAGTCCAATAGCGGGATTGAGCACAGATACGCAGTATTTT. It is translated as CASSPIAGLSTDTQYF. Looking up the rest from reference TRBV28 and TRBJ2-3 gives the full variable domain: DVKVTQSSRYLVKRTGEKVFLECVQDMDHENMFWYRQDPGLGLRLIYFSYDVKMKEKGDIPEGYSVSREKKERFSLILESASTNQTSMYLCASSPIAGLSTDTQYFGPGTRLTVL.

The chain recombines TRBV7-6 with TRBJ2-7; no reliable D call. Trimming shortened V by 0 bases and J by 5 bases, and 5 bases separated the two germline ends. CDR1 SGHVS and CDR2 FNYEAQ come from the germline V gene. The CDR3 sequence is 12 residues long. DNA for the CDR3: TGTGCCAGCAGCTTAGCGAACAACGAGCAGTACTTC. Protein product: CASSLANNEQYF. The full variable domain, in which reference TRBV7-6 and TRBJ2-7 provide the parts outside the CDR3, is GAGVSQSPRYKVTKRGQDVALRCDPISGHVSLYWYRQALGQGPEFLTYFNYEAQQDKSGLPNDRFSAERPEGSISTLTIQRTEQRDSAMYRCASSLANNEQYFGPGTRLTVT.

J is TRBJ1-6 and V is TRBV9, with D perhaps matching TRBD1 (5 bases). Trimming took 4 bases from V and 6 from J, leaving 17 bases between them. There are 16 residues in the CDR3. CDR1 SGDLS and CDR2 YYNGEE come from the germline V gene. In DNA, the CDR3 is TGTGCCAGCAGCTTTGAGGGGTACTTGCCTAATTCACCCCTCCACTTT. It yields the protein CASSFEGYLPNSPLHF.

The chain employs TRBV30 and TRBJ1-2; D is ambiguous. Per germline, CDR1 GTSNPN and CDR2 SVGIG (reference sequence). V was shortened by 1 base and J by 8 bases, with 14 bases between the two germline ends. This CDR3 spans 13 amino acids. CDR3 protein: CAWSAGGRRGYTF. CDR3 nucleotide sequence: TGTGCCTGGAGTGCAGGCGGGCGACGGGGCTACACCTTC. The whole variable domain, remainder taken from reference TRBV30 and TRBJ1-2, is SQTIHQWPATLVQPVGSPLSLECTVEGTSNPNLYWYRQAAGRGLQLLFYSVGIGQISSEVPQNLSASRPQDRQFILSSKKLLLSDSGFYLCAWSAGGRRGYTFGSGTRLTVV.

This sequence joins TRBV9 and TRBJ1-3, with TRBD1 matching over 9 bases. The germline gives CDR1 SGDLS, CDR2 YYNGEE. Trimming removed 3 bases from V and 3 bases from J; junction bases left unmatched: 7. The CDR3 has 16 amino acids. The DNA for the CDR3 is TGTGCCAGCAGCGAGACAGGGGGTACGGGTGGAAACACCATATATTTT. This codes for CASSETGGTGGNTIYF.

The chain carries TRBV5-4 and TRBJ2-3, with TRBD2 matching 10 bases. J lost 4 bases, V lost 1 base, and 3 bases had no gene match. The CDR3 has 15 amino acids. Germline CDR1 SGHNT, CDR2 YYREEE (reference sequence). The CDR3 is CASSLRTSGADTQYF. The CDR3 DNA sequence: TGTGCCAGCAGCTTGCGGACTAGCGGTGCAGATACGCAGTATTTT.

The chain uses TRBV27 and TRBJ1-1; D is unclear. Looked up from germline, CDR1 is MNHEY and CDR2 is SMNVEV (reference sequence). This CDR3 is 12 amino acids long. With 3 bases removed from V and 4 bases from J, the gap between germline ends came to 6 bases. Here the CDR3 DNA reads TGTGCCAGCAGTTTGCACGGCACTGAAGCTTTCTTT. It encodes CASSLHGTEAFF.

The gene calls are TRBV11-2 and TRBJ2-5, with D perhaps matching TRBD1 or TRBD2 (5 bases each). Germline CDR1 reads SGHAT; CDR2 reads FQNNGV. The CDR3 covers 13 residues. V was pared by 3 bases and J by 1 base, with 6 bases between. CDR3 amino acids: CASSFGGQETQYF. In DNA, the CDR3 is TGTGCCAGCAGCTTTGGGGGCCAAGAGACCCAGTACTTC.

This chain connects TRBV5-4 to TRBJ1-1; D not certain. The CDR3 runs to 15 residues. Germline V gives CDR1 SGHNT, CDR2 YYREEE (reference sequence). The germline V and J ends were trimmed by 3 bases and 5 bases, with 17 bases remaining between them. CDR3 DNA: TGTGCCAGCAGCTCCCGATGGAGGGATAAAACTGAAGCTTTCTTT. Translated, it gives CASSSRWRDKTEAFF.

The chain is built from TRBV4-1 and TRBJ2-7; TRBD2 agrees at 12 bases. J was trimmed by 3 bases and V by 4 bases; bases with no gene match: 7. The CDR3 spans 16 residues. Germline lookup yields CDR1 MGHRA and CDR2 YSYEKL. CDR3 DNA: TGCGCCAGCAGCCCCACTAGCGGGAGGACGAGCTACGAGCAGTACTTC. It translates to CASSPTSGRTSYEQYF.

The chain is built from TRBV9 and TRBJ2-1, with D possibly being TRBD1 or TRBD2 (5 bases each). V was shortened by 3 bases and J by 5 bases, with 18 bases between the two germline ends. The CDR3 runs 16 residues. Germline CDR1 and CDR2: SGDLS and YYNGEE. CDR3 nucleotides: TGTGCCAGCAGCGCCCCTATGGGGCCCGGGGACAATGAGCAGTTCTTC. Translated: CASSAPMGPGDNEQFF.

The chain combines TRBV7-9 with TRBJ2-7, with a possible D match to TRBD2 (5 bases). This CDR3 spans 13 amino acids. Germline CDR1 is SEHNR and CDR2 is FQNEAQ (reference sequence). V gave up 6 bases and J gave up 4 bases, with 13 bases separating them. The CDR3 nucleotides are TGTGCCAGCAGGGTATCTAGCTCGTACGAGCAGTACTTC. Translation: CASRVSSSYEQYF.

The chain uses TRBV9 and TRBJ2-7; maybe TRBD1 (5 bases). The length of the CDR3 is 15 residues. V lost 4 bases and J lost 2, with 16 bases in between. Germline CDR1 SGDLS, CDR2 YYNGEE. CDR3 bases: TGTGCCAGCAGCCAATCCCCTTTCAGGGCCTACGAGCAGTACTTC. Protein product: CASSQSPFRAYEQYF.